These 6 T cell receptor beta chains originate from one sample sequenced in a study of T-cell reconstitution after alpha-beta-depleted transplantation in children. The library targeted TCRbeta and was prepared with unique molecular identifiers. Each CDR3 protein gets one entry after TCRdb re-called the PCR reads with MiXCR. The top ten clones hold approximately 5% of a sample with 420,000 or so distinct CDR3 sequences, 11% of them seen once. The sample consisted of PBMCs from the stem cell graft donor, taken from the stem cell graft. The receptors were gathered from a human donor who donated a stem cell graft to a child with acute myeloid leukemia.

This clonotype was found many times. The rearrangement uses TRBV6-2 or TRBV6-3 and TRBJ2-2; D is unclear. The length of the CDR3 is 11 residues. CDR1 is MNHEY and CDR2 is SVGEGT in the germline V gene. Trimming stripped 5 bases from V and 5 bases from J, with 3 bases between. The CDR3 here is CASSETGELFF. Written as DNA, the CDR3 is TGTGCCAGCAGTGAGACCGGGGAGCTGTTTTTT.

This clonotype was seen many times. CDR3 sequence reads: CASSSGGANVLTF. The CDR3 region has the DNA TGCGCCAGCAGCTCGGGCGGGGCCAACGTCCTGACTTTC. The gene calls are TRBV5-1 and TRBJ2-6; no clear D. V was clipped by 3 bases and J by 4 bases, with 5 bases between them. Germline V gene sequence: CDR1 SGHRS, CDR2 YFSETQ. The CDR3 length is 13 residues. The whole variable domain, remainder taken from reference TRBV5-1 and TRBJ2-6, is KAGVTQTPRYLIKTRGQQVTLSCSPISGHRSVSWYQQTPGQGLQFLFEYFSETQRNKGNFPGRFSGRQFSNSRSEMNVSTLELGDSALYLCASSSGGANVLTFGAGSRLTVL.

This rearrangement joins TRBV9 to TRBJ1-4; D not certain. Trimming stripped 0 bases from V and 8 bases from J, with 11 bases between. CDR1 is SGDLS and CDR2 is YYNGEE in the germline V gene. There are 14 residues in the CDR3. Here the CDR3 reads CASSVGANLEKLFF. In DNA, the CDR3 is TGTGCCAGCAGCGTAGGAGCGAATCTAGAAAAACTGTTTTTT.

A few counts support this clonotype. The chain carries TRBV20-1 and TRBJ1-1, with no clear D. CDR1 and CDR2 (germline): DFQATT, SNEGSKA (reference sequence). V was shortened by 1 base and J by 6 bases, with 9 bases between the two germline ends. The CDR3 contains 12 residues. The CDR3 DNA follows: TGCAGTGCTAGAGTATCGGGCCCTGAAGCTTTCTTT. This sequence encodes CSARVSGPEAFF.

CDR3 loop: CASSADFQETQYF. For the CDR3, the DNA is TGTGCCAGCAGTGCGGACTTCCAAGAGACCCAGTACTTC. This chain links TRBV25-1 with TRBJ2-5; perhaps TRBD2 as D (5 bases). The CDR3 spans 13 residues. Trimming cost V 4 bases and J 1 base, with 7 bases left between them. The germline V gene encodes CDR1 MGHDK and CDR2 SYGVNS.

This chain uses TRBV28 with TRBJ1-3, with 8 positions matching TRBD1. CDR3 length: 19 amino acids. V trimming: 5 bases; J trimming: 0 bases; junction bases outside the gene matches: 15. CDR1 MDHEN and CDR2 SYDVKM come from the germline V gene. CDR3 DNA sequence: TGTGCCAGCAGTCCGTACCCCCGGGACAGGAGTATCTCTGGAAACACCATATATTTT. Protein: CASSPYPRDRSISGNTIYF.